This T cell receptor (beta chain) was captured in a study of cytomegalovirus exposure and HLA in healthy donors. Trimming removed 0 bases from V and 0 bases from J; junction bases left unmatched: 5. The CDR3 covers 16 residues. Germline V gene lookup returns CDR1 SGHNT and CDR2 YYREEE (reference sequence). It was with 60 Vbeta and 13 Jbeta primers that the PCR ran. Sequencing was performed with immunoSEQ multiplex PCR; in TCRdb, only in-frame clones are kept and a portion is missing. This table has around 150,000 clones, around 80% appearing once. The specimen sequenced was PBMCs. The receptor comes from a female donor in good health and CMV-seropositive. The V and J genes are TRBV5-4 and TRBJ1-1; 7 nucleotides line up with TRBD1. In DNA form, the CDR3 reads TGTGCCAGCAGCTTGGCCCAGACAGGGTTGAACACTGAAGCTTTCTTT. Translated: CASSLAQTGLNTEAFF.